This TCR beta chain was sequenced during a study of blood T cell repertoires in COVID-19. In the source study's methods: Amplification from reference gene primers served as the basis for estimated nucleated cell counts. TCRdb's table, derived via immunoSEQ multiplex PCR, lists solely in-frame clones and lacks some. That table furnishes V, J and clone size, whereas the DNA furnished D and trimming. The table includes fewer than 200,000 clones, roughly 88% detected once. The CDR3 loop spans 14 amino acids. The J segment lost 5 bases and the V segment lost 7 bases, leaving 10 bases of the junction unmatched. The germline gives CDR1 SGHDT, CDR2 YYEEEE. Clinical history as reported by participants underpinned cohort assignment.

This TCR came from a man aged 45-65 years who had recovered from COVID-19. The chain links TRBV5-6 to TRBJ1-2, with 8 bases fitting TRBD1. The sample consisted of PBMCs or T cells enriched from blood (not recorded which). The CDR3 reads CASLPGQGRYGYTF. The CDR3 DNA sequence: TGTGCCAGCCTACCAGGACAGGGACGGTATGGCTACACCTTC. The full variable domain, with the rest looked up from reference TRBV5-6 and TRBJ1-2, is DAGVTQSPTHLIKTRGQQVTLRCSPKSGHDTVSWYQQALGQGPQFIFQYYEEEERQRGNFPDRFSGHQFPNYSSELNVNALLLGDSALYLCASLPGQGRYGYTFGSGTRLTVV.